This T cell receptor beta chain stems from a study of monozygotic twins with inflammatory bowel disease. In the case of this clonotype: As yet, its antigen is unknown.

A total RNA quantity of 3500 ng went into each TCR library. The authors made each sample's cDNA in eight separate reactions. Both TCRalpha and TCRbeta cDNA were subjected to two nested PCRs lasting roughly 16 and 10 cycles. TCRdb derives one entry per CDR3 protein from the 5' RACE reads, leaving out DNA. The sample has 310,000 or so distinct CDR3 sequences. In germline, CDR1 is MNHEY, CDR2 SMNVEV (reference sequence). There are 14 residues in the CDR3. Study-wide findings and caveats: There was no support for any single strong signal or clonotype associated with IBD.

The sequence was collected from a human donor with ulcerative colitis or Crohn's disease, or a healthy co-twin of an affected twin (not recorded which). This chain connects TRBV27 to TRBJ2-5; TCRdb's D gene call, TRBD1, goes unchecked for lack of DNA. The sequencing sample was made of blood. CDR3 protein: CASSGQGYQETQYF.